The 6 T cell receptor beta chains below come from one sample, sequenced in a study of T cells after yellow fever vaccination. A single record per CDR3 protein comes from TCRdb applying MiXCR to the 5' RACE reads. This table has 500,000 to 650,000 distinct CDR3 sequences, 9% to 15% appearing once. This material consisted of PBMCs, taken on the day of the yellow fever booster vaccination. The receptors were gathered from a man younger than 45 who received the YFV17D yellow fever vaccine.

The chain links TRBV20-1 to TRBJ2-5, with 9 bases matching TRBD1. V gave up 6 bases and J gave up 3 bases; unmatched junction bases: 8. Germline V gene lookup returns CDR1 DFQATT and CDR2 SNEGSKA (reference sequence). CDR3 length: 14 amino acids. The DNA of the CDR3 is TGCAGTGCGTCGGGACAGGGTAACGAAGAGACCCAGTACTTC. Translated: CSASGQGNEETQYF.

This clonotype was found a few times. V is TRBV3-1 and J is TRBJ2-3; either TRBD1 or TRBD2 may supply D (5 bases each). Germline loops: CDR1 LGHDT, CDR2 YNNKEL (reference sequence). V shed 0 bases and J shed 0 bases, with 13 bases lying between them. This CDR3 is 17 amino acids long. CDR3 amino acids: CASSQDWDGDSTDTQYF. The CDR3 bases are TGTGCCAGCAGCCAAGATTGGGACGGGGATAGCACAGATACGCAGTATTTT.

This clonotype was counted between two and nine times. CDR3 protein: CSARGTMQVQIPNEQFF. In nucleotides, the CDR3 is TGCAGTGCTAGAGGCACTATGCAGGTCCAGATACCGAATGAGCAGTTCTTC. The V gene is TRBV20-1, the J gene TRBJ2-1; D uncertain. CDR1 and CDR2 (germline): DFQATT, SNEGSKA (reference sequence). Trimming left V 1 base short and J 7 bases short, with 23 bases between. The CDR3 length is 17 residues.

This clonotype was counted between two and nine times. The chain employs TRBV20-1 and TRBJ1-6, with D hard to call. V was clipped by 2 bases and J by 6 bases, with 17 bases between them. The CDR3 spans 16 residues. In germline, CDR1 is DFQATT, CDR2 SNEGSKA (reference sequence). CDR3 loop: CSARTSGAQANSPLHF. DNA for the CDR3: TGCAGTGCTAGAACTTCGGGAGCCCAGGCTAATTCACCCCTCCACTTT.

In its sample, this clonotype was seen a few times. The chain carries TRBV18 and TRBJ2-7, with D perhaps matching TRBD2 (5 bases). Germline assignment: CDR1 KGHSH and CDR2 LQKENI. CDR3 length equals 15 residues. Trimming took off 3 bases at V and 3 bases at J, with 15 bases between the two ends. CDR3 in amino acids: CASSPTSGNLYEQYF. The CDR3 nucleotides are TGTGCCAGCTCACCGACAAGCGGTAACCTCTACGAGCAGTACTTC.

The chain carries TRBV10-3 and TRBJ2-7; the D is unclear. The CDR3 contains 12 residues. V shed 4 bases and J shed 4 bases, with 8 bases lying between them. Germline V CDR1 and CDR2: ENHRY, SYGVKD. The CDR3 DNA sequence: TGTGCCATCAGTGCGGACGGATACGAGCAGTACTTC. Protein: CAISADGYEQYF.